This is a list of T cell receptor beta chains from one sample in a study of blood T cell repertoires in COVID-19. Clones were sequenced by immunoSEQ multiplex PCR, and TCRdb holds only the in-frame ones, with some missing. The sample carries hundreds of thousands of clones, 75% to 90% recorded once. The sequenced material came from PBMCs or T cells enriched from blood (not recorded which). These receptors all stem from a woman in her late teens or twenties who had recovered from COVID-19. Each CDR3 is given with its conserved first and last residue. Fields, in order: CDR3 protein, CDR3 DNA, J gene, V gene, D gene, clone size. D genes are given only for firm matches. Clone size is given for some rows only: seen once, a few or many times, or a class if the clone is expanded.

CDR3 protein: CASSIDRAYQPQHF; CDR3 DNA: TGTGCCAGCAGCATAGACAGAGCCTATCAGCCCCAGCATTTT; J gene: TRBJ1-5; V gene: TRBV28; D gene: NA; clone size: NA
CDR3 protein: CASSLWGGQENEQFF; CDR3 DNA: TGTGCCAGCTCACTGTGGGGGGGCCAAGAGAATGAGCAGTTCTTC; J gene: TRBJ2-1; V gene: TRBV18; D gene: NA; clone size: NA
CDR3 protein: CSASLVGRGYGYTF; CDR3 DNA: TGCAGTGCTAGTCTAGTCGGGAGGGGGTATGGCTACACCTTC; J gene: TRBJ1-2; V gene: TRBV20-1; D gene: NA; clone size: NA
CDR3 protein: CASSTWTGAATNEKLFF; CDR3 DNA: TGTGCCAGTAGTACCTGGACAGGGGCGGCAACTAATGAAAAACTGTTTTTT; J gene: TRBJ1-4; V gene: TRBV19; D gene: TRBD1; clone size: once
CDR3 protein: CASSLAVGLGEGEQFF; CDR3 DNA: TGTGCCAGCAGCTTGGCCGTGGGACTAGGGGAGGGGGAGCAGTTCTTC; J gene: TRBJ2-1; V gene: TRBV5-6; D gene: TRBD2; clone size: NA
CDR3 protein: CASSLQGTRNQPQHF; CDR3 DNA: TGTGCCAGCAGTTTACAGGGTACGCGCAATCAGCCCCAGCATTTT; J gene: TRBJ1-5; V gene: TRBV2; D gene: NA; clone size: NA
CDR3 protein: CSDEPGHNYGYTF; CDR3 DNA: TGCAGCGACGAACCGGGACATAACTATGGCTACACCTTC; J gene: TRBJ1-2; V gene: TRBV29-1; D gene: NA; clone size: NA
CDR3 protein: CASSTSGGAGNEQFF; CDR3 DNA: TGCGCCAGCAGTACGAGCGGGGGGGCGGGCAATGAGCAGTTCTTC; J gene: TRBJ2-1; V gene: TRBV10-1; D gene: TRBD2; clone size: NA
CDR3 protein: CASSPGAGSSYEQYF; CDR3 DNA: TGTGCCAGCTCACCGGGAGCGGGTAGCTCCTACGAGCAGTACTTC; J gene: TRBJ2-7; V gene: TRBV18; D gene: NA; clone size: NA
CDR3 protein: CASSLSGGAGFF; CDR3 DNA: TGCGCCAGCAGCTTGAGTGGGGGGGCTGGTTTCTTT; J gene: TRBJ1-1; V gene: TRBV5-1; D gene: NA; clone size: NA
CDR3 protein: CASSFGGNNEKLFF; CDR3 DNA: TGTGCCAGCAGTTTTGGGGGGAATAATGAAAAACTGTTTTTT; J gene: TRBJ1-4; V gene: TRBV28; D gene: NA; clone size: NA
CDR3 protein: CASSPVGGNTEAFF; CDR3 DNA: TGTGCCAGCAGCCCCGTGGGGGGGAATACTGAAGCTTTCTTT; J gene: TRBJ1-1; V gene: TRBV27; D gene: NA; clone size: NA
CDR3 protein: CASSALSDGYTF; CDR3 DNA: TGCGCCAGCAGTGCTCTCTCGGATGGCTACACCTTC; J gene: TRBJ1-2; V gene: TRBV10-2; D gene: NA; clone size: NA